The text below deals with one T cell receptor (beta chain). Its target is unknown. Donor samples were obtained from healthy Caucasian individuals from Russia, aged 6 to 90. Extracted total RNA amounted to at least 5.5 micrograms for each sample. These data are taken from a study of blood T cells in healthy people across ages. Study-wide points: Any changes in expanded clonotypes were possibly confounded, as donor CMV status remained unknown.

Primed by a sample-barcoded 5' primer and a J-beta primer mix, a second PCR proceeded for 7 to 11 cycles. MiXCR, run by TCRdb on the 5' RACE reads, gives a single entry per CDR3 protein. Of around 780,000 distinct CDR3 sequences listed, approximately 60% were seen once; the top ten hold approximately 24%. The germline V gene has CDR1 MNHNS and CDR2 SASEGT. The CDR3 has 15 residues. The sequence came from a man aged 35-49 years in good health. The sequencing sample was made of blood. V and J are TRBV6-1 and TRBJ2-7; 10 positions match TRBD2. With the DNA end fitting TRBJ2-5 better, the J assignment may be wrong. CDR3 sequence (DNA): TGTGCCAGCAGTACTAGCGGGGAGTTTCCGAGGACCCAGTACTTC. Translated: CASSTSGEFPRTQYF.